These 28 T cell receptor beta chains were sequenced from one sample in a study of blood T cell repertoires in COVID-19 (dated by TCRdb to the early 2020s). The protocol used for the library was the immunoSEQ multiplex PCR assay. The table was pulled from immuneACCESS by TCRdb, which kept in-frame rearrangements only. Such tables lose some clones; where checked, under half of the loss comes from unresolved V genes, and the rest has no known cause. The sample includes 200,000 to 250,000 clones, with 65% to 90% observed a single time. About 9.8% of the sample comes from the top ten. Sequencing input: PBMCs or T cells enriched from blood (not recorded which). The origin of the receptors is a woman in her fifties or sixties with acute COVID-19.

The chain has TRBV3-1 (or the pseudogene TRBV3-2) and TRBJ1-4, with D perhaps matching TRBD1 (6 bases). Trimming took off 6 bases at V and 3 bases at J, with 14 bases between the two ends. This CDR3 spans 15 amino acids. The germline V gene encodes CDR1 LGHDT and CDR2 YNNKEL (reference sequence). The chain's CDR3 is CASSQDRNSNEKLFF. In DNA form, the CDR3 reads TGTGCCAGCAGTCAGGACAGAAATTCTAATGAAAAACTGTTTTTT.

The chain couples TRBV5-5 to TRBJ2-1, with 7 bases fitting TRBD1. This CDR3 region has 20 residues. The V segment lost 2 bases and the J segment 3 bases; nucleotides outside the gene matches: 20. Per the germline V gene, CDR1 is SGHKS and CDR2 is YYEKEE (reference sequence). For the CDR3, the DNA is TGTGCCAGCAGCTTAGTAATGGGTCTTGCTAGGGGACAGAACTACAATGAGCAGTTCTTC. It specifies CASSLVMGLARGQNYNEQFF.

V is TRBV2 and J is TRBJ1-2, with 7 bases matching TRBD1. Germline V gene data show CDR1 as SNHLY and CDR2 as FYNNEI. V lost 4 bases, J lost 3 bases, and 5 bases stayed unmatched. The CDR3 runs to 14 residues. The CDR3 spells CASSVAQGYYGYTF. The CDR3 coding sequence is TGTGCCAGCAGTGTAGCACAGGGGTACTATGGCTACACCTTC.

This clone was seen many times. This chain connects TRBV28 to TRBJ1-4, with 8 bases identical to TRBD1. The germline gives CDR1 MDHEN, CDR2 SYDVKM. CDR3 size: 14 residues. V was clipped by 6 bases and J by 8 bases; unmatched bases: 8. The CDR3 DNA reads as TGTGCCAGCAGACTATCAGGGGGCAGAGAAAAACTGTTTTTT. Translating it yields CASRLSGGREKLFF.

The genes are TRBV7-2 and TRBJ2-7; tentative D call: TRBD2 (5 bases). Per the germline V gene, CDR1 is SGHTA and CDR2 is FQGNSA. V lost 1 base, J lost 2 bases, and 12 bases lay in between. The CDR3 contains 15 residues. The CDR3 region has the DNA TGTGCCAGCAGCTTAGGGGGAGTTTTGACCTACGAGCAGTACTTC. As protein: CASSLGGVLTYEQYF.

This rearrangement joins TRBV7-9 to TRBJ1-5, with TRBD1 as a possible D gene (5 bases). V was trimmed by 7 bases and J by 3 bases, leaving 16 bases between them. CDR3 length: 15 amino acids. The V gene's germline CDR1 is SEHNR and CDR2 FQNEAQ (reference sequence). The CDR3 bases are TGTGCCAGCAACAGAGGTGGAGGGGCCAATCAGCCCCAGCATTTT. Translation: CASNRGGGANQPQHF.

The rearrangement joins TRBV14 to TRBJ2-7; no clear D. V gave up 2 bases and J gave up 6 bases, with 11 bases separating them. The CDR3 length is 13 residues. Looked up from germline, CDR1 is SGHDN and CDR2 is FVKESK. The CDR3 bases are TGTGCCAGCAGCCAACACCTTCCTAGCGAGCAGTACTTC. Amino acids: CASSQHLPSEQYF. Based on the CDR3 plus reference TRBV14 and TRBJ2-7, the full variable domain is EAGVTQFPSHSVIEKGQTVTLRCDPISGHDNLYWYRRVMGKEIKFLLHFVKESKQDESGMPNNRFLAERTGGTYSTLKVQPAELEDSGVYFCASSQHLPSEQYFGPGTRLTVT.

This chain joins TRBV19 and TRBJ1-5; D uncertain. The length of the CDR3 is 13 residues. CDR1 LNHDA and CDR2 SQIVND come from the germline V gene (reference sequence). V shed 4 bases and J shed 3 bases, with 7 bases lying between them. The CDR3 nucleotides are TGTGCCAGTAGTAGAACAGTCAATCAGCCCCAGCATTTT. Translating gives CASSRTVNQPQHF.

The rearrangement joins TRBV30 to TRBJ1-4; 10 positions match TRBD1. The V segment lost 5 bases and the J segment 5 bases; nucleotides outside the gene matches: 2. This CDR3 has 13 residues. CDR1 and CDR2 (germline): GTSNPN, SVGIG (reference sequence). This CDR3 is CAWGGQGNEKLFF. As DNA, the CDR3 is TGTGCCTGGGGGGGACAGGGGAATGAAAAACTGTTTTTT.

The V and J genes are TRBV29-1 and TRBJ2-7; the D is unclear. The CDR3 has 11 amino acids. Looked up from germline, CDR1 is SQVTM and CDR2 is ANQGSEA. V lost 0 bases and J lost 6, with 6 bases in between. For the CDR3, the DNA is TGCAGCGTTGAAGATCCCGGCGAGCAGTACTTC. Its translation: CSVEDPGEQYF.

V is TRBV12-5 and J is TRBJ2-5; 7 bases are shared with TRBD1. Germline values: CDR1 LGHNT, CDR2 FRNRAP. J gave up 3 bases and V 1 base, and 20 bases lay outside the gene matches. The CDR3 covers 20 residues. CDR3 in amino acids: CASGLAGVGTALTQKETQYF. CDR3 DNA: TGTGCTAGTGGTTTGGCAGGAGTCGGGACAGCTCTTACGCAAAAAGAGACCCAGTACTTC.

J is TRBJ2-3 and V is TRBV2; 7 positions match TRBD2. In germline, CDR1 is SNHLY, CDR2 FYNNEI. The CDR3 covers 15 residues. The V and J ends lost 7 bases and 1 base, in that order; junction bases with no gene match: 8. In nucleotides, the CDR3 is TGTGCCAGCAATCCTAGCGGTTGGGGCACAGATACGCAGTATTTT. Its translation is CASNPSGWGTDTQYF.

Only a few counts were recorded for this clone. The chain couples TRBV4-2 to TRBJ1-6; a weak D match, TRBD1 (6 bases). The germline CDR1 and CDR2 sequences are LGHNA and YNFKEQ. CDR3 size: 16 residues. The V and J ends lost 2 bases and 5 bases respectively, with 13 bases between them. This chain's CDR3 is CASSQFEDSHNSPLHF. CDR3 bases: TGTGCCAGCAGCCAATTCGAGGACAGTCATAATTCACCCCTCCACTTT.

This clone was picked up a small number of times. The chain is built from TRBV15 and TRBJ2-1, with 8 bases that match TRBD2. Germline V gives CDR1 LNHNV, CDR2 YYDKDF (reference sequence). V shed 6 bases and J 3 bases; nucleotides not matched to a gene: 13. The CDR3 consists of 17 residues. The CDR3, as DNA: TGTGCCACCAGAGGGGGGATACTAGCGGACGACTACAATGAGCAGTTCTTC. As protein: CATRGGILADDYNEQFF.

The rearrangement links TRBV19 to TRBJ2-1; a weak D match, TRBD2 (6 bases). The V gene's germline CDR1 is LNHDA and CDR2 SQIVND (reference sequence). The CDR3 is 12 residues long. V lost 9 bases, J lost 7 bases, and 13 bases lay in between. The CDR3 protein is CASRGTWNEQFF. The DNA for the CDR3 is TGTGCCAGCCGGGGGACTTGGAATGAGCAGTTCTTC.

This clone appeared once. The chain has TRBV6-5 and TRBJ1-2; 9 bases map to TRBD1. The CDR3 is 14 amino acids. With 6 bases clipped from V and 2 bases from J, the junction kept 4 bases outside the gene matches. Germline CDR1 reads MNHEY; CDR2 reads SVGAGI. The CDR3 region has the DNA TGTGCCAGCAGCAAGACAGGGGGGAACTATGGCTACACCTTC. Protein product: CASSKTGGNYGYTF.

The chain uses TRBV5-1 and TRBJ2-3; 11 positions match TRBD2. V dropped 4 bases and J dropped 2; count of bases not matched to a gene: 3. The CDR3 extends over 15 amino acids. Germline-derived CDR1 and CDR2 are SGHRS and YFSETQ. In nucleotides, the CDR3 is TGCGCCAGCAGCCCTAGCGGGGGGCACACAGATACGCAGTATTTT. Translation gives CASSPSGGHTDTQYF.

The genes are TRBV3-1 (or the pseudogene TRBV3-2) and TRBJ1-4, with D possibly matching TRBD1 (5 bases). V shed 2 bases and J shed 8 bases, with 12 bases lying between them. The CDR3 is 14 amino acids. Germline assignment: CDR1 LGHDT and CDR2 YNNKEL (reference sequence). The CDR3 sequence is CASSQRSGAEKLFF. DNA for the CDR3: TGTGCCAGCAGCCAACGATCTGGGGCGGAAAAACTGTTTTTT.

The V and J genes are TRBV7-9 and TRBJ2-2, with 10 bases fitting TRBD2. Losses at the gene ends were 6 bases for V and 1 base for J; bases not matched to a gene: 8. The CDR3 consists of 17 residues. Germline assignment: CDR1 SEHNR and CDR2 FQNEAQ (reference sequence). The CDR3 nucleotides are TGTGCCAGCAGGAACCTAGCGGGGGCCCGGAACACCGGGGAGCTGTTTTTT. Amino acids: CASRNLAGARNTGELFF.

The chain uses TRBV24-1 and TRBJ1-5; D is unresolved. With 4 bases removed from V and 0 bases from J, the gap between germline ends came to 6 bases. Germline V gives CDR1 KGHDR, CDR2 SFDVKD. The CDR3 sequence is 14 residues long. CDR3 loop: CATSDPSSNQPQHF. CDR3 nucleotides: TGTGCCACCAGTGACCCGAGTAGCAATCAGCCCCAGCATTTT.

CDR3 nucleotide sequence: TGTGCCAGTAGGGTAGGACAGGAGAGCTCCTACAATGAGCAGTTCTTC. This gives the protein CASRVGQESSYNEQFF. The rearrangement links TRBV19 to TRBJ2-1; 7 nucleotides agree with TRBD1. The germline CDR1 and CDR2 sequences are LNHDA and SQIVND (reference sequence). V trimming: 6 bases; J trimming: 0 bases; junction bases outside the gene matches: 8. CDR3 length: 16 residues.

This sequence joins TRBV7-2 and TRBJ2-3; 8 bases fit TRBD1. The CDR3 contains 13 residues. Germline V gene data show CDR1 as SGHTA and CDR2 as FQGNSA. The J segment lost 6 bases and the V segment lost 5 bases, leaving 4 bases of the junction unmatched. The CDR3 region has the DNA TGTGCCAGCAGCCGGACAGGGATTGATACGCAGTATTTT. Residues: CASSRTGIDTQYF.

This chain joins TRBV30 and TRBJ1-6; TRBD1 agrees at 7 bases. CDR3 length: 13 residues. V shed 7 bases and J 9 bases; nucleotides not matched to a gene: 9. From germline, CDR1 is GTSNPN and CDR2 SVGIG (reference sequence). The CDR3 DNA reads as TGTGCCTTCACAACGACAGGGAGTTCACCCCTCCACTTT. Protein: CAFTTTGSSPLHF.

CDR3 in amino acids: CAISHRASYEQYF. CDR3 nucleotides: TGTGCCATCAGCCACAGGGCCTCCTACGAGCAGTACTTC. This chain connects TRBV10-3 to TRBJ2-7; D may be TRBD1 (6 bases). This CDR3 region has 13 residues. Deletions cut 6 bases from V and 0 bases from J, with 9 bases between. Germline V gene sequence: CDR1 ENHRY, CDR2 SYGVKD.

V and J are TRBV7-2 and TRBJ2-7, with D uncertain. There are 13 residues in the CDR3. V lost 1 base and J lost 12, with 16 bases in between. Germline V gene data show CDR1 as SGHTA and CDR2 as FQGNSA. The CDR3 region is CASSLGGATTAYF. CDR3 DNA: TGTGCCAGCAGCTTAGGAGGAGCTACCACGGCGTACTTC.

The chain employs TRBV5-1 and TRBJ2-3; 12 nucleotides agree with TRBD2. The CDR3 length is 17 residues. Germline CDR1 is SGHRS and CDR2 is YFSETQ. The V and J ends lost 4 bases and 3 bases, in that order; junction bases with no gene match: 9. CDR3 loop: CASSPRTSGIFTDTQYF. CDR3 nucleotides: TGCGCCAGCAGCCCCAGGACTAGCGGGATTTTTACAGATACGCAGTATTTT.

The chain combines TRBV7-6 with TRBJ2-1; possible D gene TRBD1, 6 bases. CDR3 length: 15 residues. The germline CDR1 and CDR2 sequences are SGHVS and FNYEAQ. Trimming cost V 1 base and J 7 bases, with 14 bases left between them. CDR3 sequence: CASSLESRGANEQFF. In nucleotides, the CDR3 is TGTGCCAGCAGCTTAGAGTCCAGGGGAGCTAATGAGCAGTTCTTC.

The chain combines TRBV18 with TRBJ1-3; 7 nucleotides agree with TRBD1. Germline lookup yields CDR1 KGHSH and CDR2 LQKENI. The CDR3 has 16 residues. The junction had 4 bases not matched to a gene; V was cut back by 2 bases and J by 0 bases. CDR3 nucleotide sequence: TGTGCCAGCTCACCATCCGCAGGGGGCTCTGGAAACACCATATATTTT. It specifies CASSPSAGGSGNTIYF. Drawing the rest from reference TRBV18 and TRBJ1-3, the complete variable domain is NAGVMQNPRHLVRRRGQEARLRCSPMKGHSHVYWYRQLPEEGLKFMVYLQKENIIDESGMPKERFSAEFPKEGPSILRIQQVVRGDSAAYFCASSPSAGGSGNTIYFGEGSWLTVV.